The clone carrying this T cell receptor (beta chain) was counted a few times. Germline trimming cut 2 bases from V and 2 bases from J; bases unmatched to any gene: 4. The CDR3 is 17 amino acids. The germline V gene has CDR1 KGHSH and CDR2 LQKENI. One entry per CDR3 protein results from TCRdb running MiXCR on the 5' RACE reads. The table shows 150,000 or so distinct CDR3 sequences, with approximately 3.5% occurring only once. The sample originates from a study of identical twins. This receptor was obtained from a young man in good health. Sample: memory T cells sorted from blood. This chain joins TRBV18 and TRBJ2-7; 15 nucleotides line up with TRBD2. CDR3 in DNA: TGTGCCAGCTCACCAACCGGGACTAGCGGGGGGACCTACGAGCAGTACTTC. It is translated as CASSPTGTSGGTYEQYF.